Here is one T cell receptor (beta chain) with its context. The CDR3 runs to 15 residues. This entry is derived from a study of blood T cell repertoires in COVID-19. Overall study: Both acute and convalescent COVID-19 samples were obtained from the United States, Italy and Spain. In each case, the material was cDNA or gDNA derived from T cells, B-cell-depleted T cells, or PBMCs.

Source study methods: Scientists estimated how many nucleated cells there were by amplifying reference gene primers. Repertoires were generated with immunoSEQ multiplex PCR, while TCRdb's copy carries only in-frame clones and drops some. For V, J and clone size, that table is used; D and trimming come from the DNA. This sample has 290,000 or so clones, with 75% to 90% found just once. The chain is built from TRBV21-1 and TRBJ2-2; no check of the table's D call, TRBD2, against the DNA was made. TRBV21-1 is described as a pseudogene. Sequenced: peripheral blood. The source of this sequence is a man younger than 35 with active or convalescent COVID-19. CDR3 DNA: TGTGCCAGCAGCAAATACCTAGCGAACACCGGGGAGCTGTTTTTT. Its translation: CASSKYLANTGELFF.